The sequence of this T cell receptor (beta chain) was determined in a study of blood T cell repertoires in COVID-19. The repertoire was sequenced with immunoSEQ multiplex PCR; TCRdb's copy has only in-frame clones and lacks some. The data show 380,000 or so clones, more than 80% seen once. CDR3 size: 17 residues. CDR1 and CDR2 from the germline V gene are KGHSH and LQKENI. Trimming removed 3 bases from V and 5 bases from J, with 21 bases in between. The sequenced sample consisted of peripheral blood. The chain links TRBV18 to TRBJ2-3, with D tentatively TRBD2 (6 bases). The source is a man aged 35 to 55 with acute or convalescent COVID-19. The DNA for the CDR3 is TGTGCCAGCTCACCCCCGGGCGCGGGACTTTCTGTAGATACGCAGTATTTT. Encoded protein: CASSPPGAGLSVDTQYF.